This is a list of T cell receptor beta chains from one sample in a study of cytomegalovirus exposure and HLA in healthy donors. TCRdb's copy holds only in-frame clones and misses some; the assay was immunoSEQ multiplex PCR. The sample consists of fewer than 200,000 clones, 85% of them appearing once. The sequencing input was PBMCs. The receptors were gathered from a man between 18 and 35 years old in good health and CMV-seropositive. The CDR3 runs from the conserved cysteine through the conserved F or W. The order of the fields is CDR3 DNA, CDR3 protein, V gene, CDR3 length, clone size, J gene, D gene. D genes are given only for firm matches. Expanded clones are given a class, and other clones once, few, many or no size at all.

CDR3 DNA: TGTGCCAGCAGTAGGATCCCCAGGGGAACTCAGCCCCAGCATTTT
CDR3 protein: CASSRIPRGTQPQHF
V gene: TRBV28
CDR3 length: 15
clone size: NA
J gene: TRBJ1-5
D gene: NA

CDR3 DNA: TGCGCCAGCAGCCTGGGACAGGGAGAGACCCAGTACTTC
CDR3 protein: CASSLGQGETQYF
V gene: TRBV4-1
CDR3 length: 13
clone size: NA
J gene: TRBJ2-5
D gene: TRBD1

CDR3 DNA: TGCGCCAGCAGCCAAGGGGGACTGATCACAGATACGCAGTATTTT
CDR3 protein: CASSQGGLITDTQYF
V gene: TRBV4-1
CDR3 length: 15
clone size: NA
J gene: TRBJ2-3
D gene: NA

CDR3 DNA: TGCGCCAGCAGCTTGACTGGTCTAGCGGGAGTCGAGCAGTACTTC
CDR3 protein: CASSLTGLAGVEQYF
V gene: TRBV5-1
CDR3 length: 15
clone size: NA
J gene: TRBJ2-7
D gene: TRBD2

CDR3 DNA: TGTGCCAGCTCACCAGGGGCGCACCCCAATCAGCCCCAGCATTTT
CDR3 protein: CASSPGAHPNQPQHF
V gene: TRBV18
CDR3 length: 15
clone size: NA
J gene: TRBJ1-5
D gene: NA

CDR3 DNA: TGTGCCAGTGGACAGGGTTTTTGGGAGCAGTACTTC
CDR3 protein: CASGQGFWEQYF
V gene: TRBV28
CDR3 length: 12
clone size: NA
J gene: TRBJ2-7
D gene: TRBD1

CDR3 DNA: TGTGCCAGCTCACCAGGGACAGGGAGGTACGAGCAGTACTTC
CDR3 protein: CASSPGTGRYEQYF
V gene: TRBV18
CDR3 length: 14
clone size: NA
J gene: TRBJ2-7
D gene: TRBD1

CDR3 DNA: TGCAGCGTTGAAACAGGGAGCGGGGGAACGCAGTATTTT
CDR3 protein: CSVETGSGGTQYF
V gene: TRBV29-1
CDR3 length: 13
clone size: NA
J gene: TRBJ2-3
D gene: TRBD2

CDR3 DNA: TGTGCCAGCGGGGCGATTAACTATGGCTACACCTTC
CDR3 protein: CASGAINYGYTF
V gene: TRBV28
CDR3 length: 12
clone size: NA
J gene: TRBJ1-2
D gene: NA

CDR3 DNA: TGTGCCAGCAGCCTCCGACAGGGGAAGAGGGCTGAGCAGTTCTTC
CDR3 protein: CASSLRQGKRAEQFF
V gene: TRBV13
CDR3 length: 15
clone size: once
J gene: TRBJ2-1
D gene: TRBD1

CDR3 DNA: TGCAGCGTCGGACGACAGACCCTCTATGGCTACACCTTC
CDR3 protein: CSVGRQTLYGYTF
V gene: TRBV29-1
CDR3 length: 13
clone size: NA
J gene: TRBJ1-2
D gene: NA

CDR3 DNA: TGCGCCAGCAGACTCCGGGGCACAGATACGCAGTATTTT
CDR3 protein: CASRLRGTDTQYF
V gene: TRBV5-1
CDR3 length: 13
clone size: NA
J gene: TRBJ2-3
D gene: NA

CDR3 DNA: TGTGCCAGCAGCCGGGACAGAAGAACTGAAGCTTTCTTT
CDR3 protein: CASSRDRRTEAFF
V gene: TRBV2
CDR3 length: 13
clone size: NA
J gene: TRBJ1-1
D gene: TRBD1

CDR3 DNA: TGTGCCAGCAGCGTGGCCGGGACAGGGAACGCAGATACGCAGTATTTT
CDR3 protein: CASSVAGTGNADTQYF
V gene: TRBV9
CDR3 length: 16
clone size: NA
J gene: TRBJ2-3
D gene: TRBD1

CDR3 DNA: TGTGCCAGCAGTGAGGAGGGGAGAGTCACAGATACGCAGTATTTT
CDR3 protein: CASSEEGRVTDTQYF
V gene: TRBV6-1
CDR3 length: 15
clone size: NA
J gene: TRBJ2-3
D gene: NA

CDR3 DNA: TGTGCCAGCAGCCTATATGGACAGGGAACCTTCGAAGCTTTCTTT
CDR3 protein: CASSLYGQGTFEAFF
V gene: TRBV27
CDR3 length: 15
clone size: NA
J gene: TRBJ1-1
D gene: TRBD1

CDR3 DNA: TGTGCCAGCAGCTTGTTCGGGGACACCTACGAGCAGTACTTC
CDR3 protein: CASSLFGDTYEQYF
V gene: TRBV5-4
CDR3 length: 14
clone size: NA
J gene: TRBJ2-7
D gene: NA

CDR3 DNA: TGTGCCAGCAGTTTAGGCACGGGACTATATGGGGAGCAGTACTTC
CDR3 protein: CASSLGTGLYGEQYF
V gene: TRBV27
CDR3 length: 15
clone size: NA
J gene: TRBJ2-7
D gene: TRBD2

CDR3 DNA: TGTGCCAGCAGCGGGGACAGGGATTCCGGGGAGCTGTTTTTT
CDR3 protein: CASSGDRDSGELFF
V gene: TRBV6-1
CDR3 length: 14
clone size: few
J gene: TRBJ2-2
D gene: TRBD1

CDR3 DNA: TGTGCCAGCAGCCATTCGGGTAGCGGGAGATCCTACGAGCAGTACTTC
CDR3 protein: CASSHSGSGRSYEQYF
V gene: TRBV28
CDR3 length: 16
clone size: NA
J gene: TRBJ2-7
D gene: TRBD2

CDR3 DNA: TGTGCCAGTAGTATGCCGGACAGGAAAGGTGAAGCTTTCTTT
CDR3 protein: CASSMPDRKGEAFF
V gene: TRBV19
CDR3 length: 14
clone size: NA
J gene: TRBJ1-1
D gene: TRBD1

CDR3 DNA: TGTGCCAGCAGCTTAGGGACAGCTAACTATGGCTACACCTTC
CDR3 protein: CASSLGTANYGYTF
V gene: TRBV7-9
CDR3 length: 14
clone size: NA
J gene: TRBJ1-2
D gene: NA

CDR3 DNA: TGTGCCAGCTCATCTTGGGACAGGGCAAACACTGAAGCTTTCTTT
CDR3 protein: CASSSWDRANTEAFF
V gene: TRBV18
CDR3 length: 15
clone size: NA
J gene: TRBJ1-1
D gene: TRBD1

CDR3 DNA: TGTGCCAGCAGGGGCGGGACAGGGCCTCGTTTGGGGACCCAGTACTTC
CDR3 protein: CASRGGTGPRLGTQYF
V gene: TRBV2
CDR3 length: 16
clone size: NA
J gene: TRBJ2-5
D gene: TRBD1

CDR3 DNA: TGCGCCAGCAGGCCGGGTTACAGGAGCTCCTACGAGCAGTACTTC
CDR3 protein: CASRPGYRSSYEQYF
V gene: TRBV5-1
CDR3 length: 15
clone size: NA
J gene: TRBJ2-7
D gene: NA

CDR3 DNA: TGTGCCAGCAGCCAAGAGCGGTTTAACGCTAACTATGGCTACACCTTC
CDR3 protein: CASSQERFNANYGYTF
V gene: TRBV14
CDR3 length: 16
clone size: NA
J gene: TRBJ1-2
D gene: NA

CDR3 DNA: TGTGCCAGCAGCTTCTCAGTCTCCTACAATGAGCAGTTCTTC
CDR3 protein: CASSFSVSYNEQFF
V gene: TRBV7-9
CDR3 length: 14
clone size: NA
J gene: TRBJ2-1
D gene: NA

CDR3 DNA: TGTGCCAGCAGTCTTAGACTAGCGGGAGCGGGGAGAGATACGCAGTATTTT
CDR3 protein: CASSLRLAGAGRDTQYF
V gene: TRBV28
CDR3 length: 17
clone size: NA
J gene: TRBJ2-3
D gene: TRBD2